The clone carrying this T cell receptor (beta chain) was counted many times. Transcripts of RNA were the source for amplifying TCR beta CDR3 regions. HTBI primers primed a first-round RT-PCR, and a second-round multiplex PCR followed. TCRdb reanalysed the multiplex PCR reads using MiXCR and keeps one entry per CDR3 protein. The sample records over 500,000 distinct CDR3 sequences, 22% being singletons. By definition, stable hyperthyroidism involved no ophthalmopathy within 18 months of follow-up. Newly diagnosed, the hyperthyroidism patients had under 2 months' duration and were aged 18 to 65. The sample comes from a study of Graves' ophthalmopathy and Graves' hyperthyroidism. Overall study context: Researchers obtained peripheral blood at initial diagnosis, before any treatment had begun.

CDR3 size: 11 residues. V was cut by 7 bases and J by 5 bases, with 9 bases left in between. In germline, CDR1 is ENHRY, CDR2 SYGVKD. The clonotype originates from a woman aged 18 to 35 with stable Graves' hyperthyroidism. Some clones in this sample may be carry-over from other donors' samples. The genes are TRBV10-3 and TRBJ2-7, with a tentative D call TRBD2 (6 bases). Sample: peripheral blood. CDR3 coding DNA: TGTGCCATCACGCGGGGCGACGAGCAGTACTTC. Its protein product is CAITRGDEQYF.